Presented here are 14 T cell receptor beta chains from one specimen sequenced in a study of T cells in Graves' hyperthyroidism and ophthalmopathy. The CDR3 regions of TCR beta were amplified from RNA transcripts. HTBI primers were used for first-round RT-PCR of the TCR CDR3. TCRdb analysed the multiplex PCR reads with MiXCR anew, one entry per CDR3 protein. The sample holds 690,000 or so distinct CDR3 sequences, around 19% seen once. The sample was blood. These receptors all stem from a woman aged 45 to 65 with Graves' hyperthyroidism that later progressed to Graves' ophthalmopathy.

The chain combines TRBV6-1 with TRBJ1-2; a weak D match, TRBD1 (6 bases). CDR1 is MNHNS and CDR2 is SASEGT in the germline V gene. Trimming removed 0 bases at V and 11 bases at J, with 10 bases between. This CDR3 region has 12 residues. The CDR3 reads CASSEAVRGYTF. DNA of the CDR3: TGTGCCAGCAGTGAAGCGGTTAGGGGGTACACCTTC.

The gene calls are TRBV3-1 and TRBJ2-1, with 7 nucleotides matching TRBD2. Unmatched junction bases numbered 13, after V lost 0 bases and J lost 8 bases. The CDR3 has 17 residues. CDR1 is LGHDT and CDR2 is YNNKEL in the germline V gene (reference sequence). The CDR3 DNA follows: TGTGCCAGCAGCCAAGAAACGGGGGGACGGGCGGGAGATGAGCAGTTCTTC. Amino acids: CASSQETGGRAGDEQFF.

This clonotype was counted at least ten times. This chain uses TRBV18 with TRBJ1-1, with D possibly being TRBD1 (6 bases). The ends were cut back, 6 bases at V and 5 bases at J, with 22 bases in the middle. This CDR3 region has 16 residues. The V gene's germline CDR1 is KGHSH and CDR2 LQKENI. CDR3 sequence: CASSPTRWTEGTEAFF. DNA of the CDR3: TGTGCCAGCTCTCCTACTCGATGGACAGAAGGGACTGAAGCTTTCTTT.

This clonotype has more than one count but fewer than ten. The J gene is TRBJ2-3, the V gene TRBV29-1; D possibly corresponds to TRBD1 (6 bases). CDR3 length: 12 amino acids. Trimming took off 4 bases at V and 3 bases at J, with 8 bases between the two ends. Germline values: CDR1 SQVTM, CDR2 ANQGSEA. CDR3 sequence reads: CSVGQVTDTQYF. DNA for the CDR3: TGCAGCGTTGGACAGGTTACAGATACGCAGTATTTT.

For the CDR3, the DNA is TGTGCCAGCACTTCCCGACAGGGCGCCTACTCACCCCTCCACTTT. Its translation is CASTSRQGAYSPLHF. The chain carries TRBV27 and TRBJ1-6, with 7 bases aligning to TRBD1. Germline V lookup: CDR1 MNHEY, CDR2 SMNVEV (reference sequence). The CDR3 sequence is 15 residues long. Trimming removed 7 bases from V and 10 bases from J; junction bases left unmatched: 13.

The chain joins TRBV4-2 to TRBJ2-1; D may be TRBD2 (6 bases). Trimming left V 3 bases short and J 3 bases short, with 12 bases between. Germline CDR1 reads LGHNA; CDR2 reads YNFKEQ. This CDR3 comprises 15 residues. This chain's CDR3 is CASSQRGEHYNEQFF. In nucleotides, the CDR3 is TGTGCCAGCAGCCAGCGCGGGGAGCACTACAATGAGCAGTTCTTC.

The chain couples TRBV12-3 or TRBV12-4 to TRBJ2-1; perhaps TRBD1 as D (7 bases). Trimming shortened V by 7 bases and J by 3 bases, and 19 bases separated the two germline ends. The length of the CDR3 is 16 residues. CDR3 coding DNA: TGTGCCAGCACCTTCGGGGGACAGAATTACTACAATGAGCAGTTCTTC. This translates into CASTFGGQNYYNEQFF.

This clonotype was recorded at least ten times. This chain links TRBV5-1 with TRBJ1-2; D remains unclear. V was pared by 0 bases and J by 6 bases, with 12 bases between. The CDR3 runs 14 residues. Per germline, CDR1 SGHRS and CDR2 YFSETQ. The CDR3 loop reads CASSLGAGTHGYTF. DNA for the CDR3: TGCGCCAGCAGCTTGGGAGCGGGAACCCATGGCTACACCTTC.

This clonotype was seen at least ten times. The chain uses TRBV2 and TRBJ2-5; tentatively, D is TRBD1 (6 bases). Trimming removed 6 bases from V and 1 base from J, with 9 bases in between. Germline V gives CDR1 SNHLY, CDR2 FYNNEI. The CDR3 is 13 residues long. CDR3 amino acids: CASRRDIQETQYF. CDR3 nucleotides: TGTGCCAGCAGAAGGGACATCCAAGAGACCCAGTACTTC.

This clonotype was detected many times. V is TRBV3-1 and J is TRBJ1-6, with D unclear. Germline CDR1 LGHDT, CDR2 YNNKEL (reference sequence). The CDR3 covers 13 residues. Trimming removed 4 bases from V and 14 bases from J, with 15 bases in between. The CDR3 here is CASSPTSLESLHF. The CDR3 region has the DNA TGTGCCAGCAGCCCGACATCCCTCGAATCCCTCCACTTT.

V usage is TRBV20-1 and J usage is TRBJ1-1; 9 nucleotides line up with TRBD1. This CDR3 contains 15 residues. Germline-derived CDR1 and CDR2 are DFQATT and SNEGSKA (reference sequence). V dropped 6 bases and J dropped 0; count of bases not matched to a gene: 8. The CDR3 sequence is CSARDRANMNTEAFF. In DNA, the CDR3 is TGCAGTGCCAGGGACAGGGCTAATATGAACACTGAAGCTTTCTTT.

This clonotype has a handful of counts. The rearrangement uses TRBV6-1 and TRBJ1-2; 8 positions match TRBD1. J was trimmed by 4 bases and V by 10 bases; bases with no gene match: 8. From germline, CDR1 is MNHNS and CDR2 SASEGT. The CDR3 consists of 13 residues. CDR3 nucleotides: TGTGCCATCCCATCAGGGGGCGGCTATGGCTACACCTTC. Translating it yields CAIPSGGGYGYTF.

This clonotype was detected a few times. The V gene is TRBV10-3, the J gene TRBJ1-2; D might be TRBD1 (5 bases). The CDR3 totals 14 residues. Trimming pared 2 bases from V and 7 bases from J, leaving 14 bases between. The germline V gene has CDR1 ENHRY and CDR2 SYGVKD. The CDR3 coding sequence is TGTGCCATCAGTGAGCCAGGGACCGCTCGTGGCTACACCTTC. Protein sequence: CAISEPGTARGYTF.

The CDR3 here is CASKRVNRDSPLHF. In nucleotides, the CDR3 is TGTGCCAGCAAGAGGGTTAATAGGGATTCACCCCTCCACTTT. This chain joins TRBV2 and TRBJ1-6; D gene ambiguous. Germline lookup yields CDR1 SNHLY and CDR2 FYNNEI. The V end lost 7 bases, the J end lost 8 bases, and 15 bases lay between the germline ends. The CDR3 loop spans 14 amino acids.